The 8 T cell receptor beta chains below come from one sample, sequenced in a study of blood T cell repertoires in COVID-19. TCRdb keeps only in-frame clones here, not all; method: immunoSEQ multiplex PCR. The sample holds approximately 380,000 clones, 80% to 95% seen once. The sample consisted of PBMCs or T cells enriched from blood (not recorded which). Receptors originate from a woman aged 40 to 50 who had been exposed to COVID-19.

The chain combines TRBV19 with TRBJ1-1, with D uncertain. V was pared by 9 bases and J by 2 bases, with 13 bases between. The CDR3 spans 13 residues. CDR1 LNHDA and CDR2 SQIVND come from the germline V gene (reference sequence). Written as DNA, the CDR3 is TGTGCCAGCCGGGGAATGTCAAACACTGAAGCTTTCTTT. It specifies CASRGMSNTEAFF.

The V and J genes are TRBV30 and TRBJ1-2; D is unresolved. Germline values: CDR1 GTSNPN, CDR2 SVGIG (reference sequence). With 2 bases removed from V and 6 bases from J, the gap between germline ends came to 13 bases. The CDR3 consists of 13 residues. CDR3 nucleotide sequence: TGTGCCTGGAGTTTCTCTAATCTCCATGGCTACACCTTC. It translates to CAWSFSNLHGYTF.

The gene calls are TRBV5-1 and TRBJ1-6, with TRBD1 matching 8 bases. Losses at the gene ends were 0 bases for V and 10 bases for J; bases not matched to a gene: 6. Germline loops: CDR1 SGHRS, CDR2 YFSETQ. The CDR3 has 15 residues. CDR3 nucleotide sequence: TGCGCCAGCAGCTTGGAAGGACAGGGACACTCACCCCTCCACTTT. Translating gives CASSLEGQGHSPLHF.

This chain joins TRBV27 and TRBJ1-1; 10 bases line up with TRBD1. Trimming removed 6 bases from V and 1 base from J; junction bases left unmatched: 8. The CDR3 runs 16 residues. Germline CDR1 and CDR2: MNHEY and SMNVEV (reference sequence). CDR3 nucleotides: TGTGCCAGCAGACCCGACAGGGGGCGAGGGAACACTGAAGCTTTCTTT. Amino acid sequence: CASRPDRGRGNTEAFF.

The CDR3 is CASSQGFQNPERGYTF. The CDR3 DNA follows: TGCGCCAGCAGCCAAGGATTCCAGAACCCCGAACGTGGCTACACCTTC. The chain carries TRBV4-1 and TRBJ1-2, with D uncertain. The CDR3 is 16 amino acids. CDR1 is MGHRA and CDR2 is YSYEKL in the germline V gene. Trimming removed 1 base from V and 7 bases from J, with 19 bases in between.

The V call is TRBV6-5, the J call TRBJ1-2; 10 bases align to TRBD1. The length of the CDR3 is 15 residues. The J segment lost 0 bases and the V segment lost 6 bases, leaving 4 bases of the junction unmatched. Germline V CDR1 and CDR2: MNHEY, SVGAGI. CDR3 in DNA: TGTGCCAGCAGACCCGGACAGGGGGCTAACTATGGCTACACCTTC. Residues: CASRPGQGANYGYTF.

The chain uses TRBV5-3 and TRBJ1-5, with D possibly matching TRBD1 (5 bases). TRBV5-3 is an ORF, with its function uncertain. V gave up 4 bases and J gave up 5 bases, with 22 bases separating them. The CDR3 sequence is 17 residues long. The CDR3, as DNA: TGTGCCAGAAGCCCGGCCGCTCAGGGCCGATCCGATCAGCCCCAGCATTTT. Its translation is CARSPAAQGRSDQPQHF.

The CDR3 region is CASSLRGTGDYSNQPQHF. Written as DNA, the CDR3 is TGTGCCAGCAGCTTAAGGGGAACAGGGGATTATAGCAATCAGCCCCAGCATTTT. V gene TRBV7-3 combines with J gene TRBJ1-5; 7 positions agree with TRBD1. V shed 1 base and J 0 bases; nucleotides not matched to a gene: 9. The CDR3 has 18 residues. CDR1 is SGHTA, CDR2 FQGTGA, per germline. Together with reference TRBV7-3 and TRBJ1-5, the CDR3 gives the full variable domain: GAGVSQTPSNKVTEKGKYVELRCDPISGHTALYWYRQSLGQGPEFLIYFQGTGAADDSGLPNDRFFAVRPEGSVSTLKIQRTERGDSAVYLCASSLRGTGDYSNQPQHFGDGTRLSIL.